Following are 17 T cell receptor beta chains from one sample sequenced in a study of blood T cell repertoires in COVID-19. Clones were sequenced by immunoSEQ multiplex PCR, and TCRdb holds only the in-frame ones, with some missing. The sample contains 320,000 or so clones, around 86% of which appear only once. Sequences were obtained from PBMCs or T cells enriched from blood (not recorded which). The receptors were sampled from a man aged 55 to 70 who had recovered from COVID-19.

The chain recombines TRBV15 with TRBJ2-7, with D hard to call. The CDR3 extends over 14 amino acids. Germline V gives CDR1 LNHNV, CDR2 YYDKDF (reference sequence). Trimming shortened V by 1 base and J by 2 bases, and 9 bases separated the two germline ends. The DNA of the CDR3 is TGTGCCACCAGCAGAGCTAGTCCCCCCTACGAGCAGTACTTC. Translated, it gives CATSRASPPYEQYF.

V gene TRBV5-1 combines with J gene TRBJ2-2, with 7 bases identical to TRBD2. With 0 bases clipped from V and 9 bases from J, the junction kept 11 bases outside the gene matches. This CDR3 has 16 amino acids. Germline assignment: CDR1 SGHRS and CDR2 YFSETQ. For the CDR3, the DNA is TGCGCCAGCAGCTTGGAGGTTGGACTAGTGGGCCGGGAGCTGTTTTTT. As protein: CASSLEVGLVGRELFF.

This clone has only one observation. The V call is TRBV6-5, the J call TRBJ1-5; D is uncertain. The CDR3 has 15 residues. Deletions cut 3 bases from V and 3 bases from J, with 12 bases between. The germline CDR1 and CDR2 sequences are MNHEY and SVGAGI. DNA for the CDR3: TGTGCCAGCAGTTATCAACCAGGCCCCAATCAGCCCCAGCATTTT. Translating it yields CASSYQPGPNQPQHF.

DNA for the CDR3: TGTGCCTGGAGCGGGACAGGTTCATCTGGCTACACCTTC. The encoded protein is CAWSGTGSSGYTF. The rearrangement joins TRBV30 to TRBJ1-2; 8 bases line up with TRBD1. Germline CDR1 GTSNPN, CDR2 SVGIG (reference sequence). V trimming: 3 bases; J trimming: 7 bases; junction bases outside the gene matches: 7. This CDR3 contains 13 residues.

V and J are TRBV18 and TRBJ2-5, with D perhaps matching TRBD1 (5 bases). Trimming took off 3 bases at V and 5 bases at J, with 13 bases between the two ends. The CDR3 loop spans 14 amino acids. Germline values: CDR1 KGHSH, CDR2 LQKENI. The CDR3 coding sequence is TGTGCCAGCTCACCGGGTAATACAGGCGAGACCCAGTACTTC. Its protein is CASSPGNTGETQYF.

The CDR3 sequence is CATSDFRDFEYNEQFF. DNA of the CDR3: TGTGCCACCAGTGATTTCCGGGACTTTGAGTACAATGAGCAGTTCTTC. V usage is TRBV24-1 and J usage is TRBJ2-1; TRBD2 might be the D (6 bases). The V and J ends lost 1 base and 4 bases respectively, with 13 bases between them. The CDR3 contains 16 residues. Germline-derived CDR1 and CDR2 are KGHDR and SFDVKD.

This clone has more than one count but fewer than ten. The chain recombines TRBV5-1 with TRBJ2-7; 12 bases align to TRBD2. The CDR3 loop spans 19 amino acids. The germline V gene has CDR1 SGHRS and CDR2 YFSETQ. J lost 0 bases, V lost 0 bases, and 10 bases had no gene match. DNA for the CDR3: TGCGCCAGCAGCTTGGTGAGCCTAGCGGGAGGGCTAAGCTCCTACGAGCAGTACTTC. Amino acid sequence: CASSLVSLAGGLSSYEQYF.

CDR3 bases: TGCGCCAGCAGGTCCGCTGGGGGGGCTGGCTATAATTCACCCCTCCACTTT. This sequence encodes CASRSAGGAGYNSPLHF. V and J are TRBV5-1 and TRBJ1-6; D may be TRBD1 (6 bases). The ends were cut back, 5 bases at V and 3 bases at J, with 18 bases in the middle. Germline assignment: CDR1 SGHRS and CDR2 YFSETQ. CDR3 length: 17 residues.

The chain is built from TRBV3-1 (or the pseudogene TRBV3-2) and TRBJ2-7; tentatively, D is TRBD1 (6 bases). V was trimmed by 3 bases and J by 3 bases, leaving 6 bases between them. The V gene's germline CDR1 is LGHDT and CDR2 YNNKEL (reference sequence). The CDR3 loop spans 12 amino acids. CDR3 amino acids: CASSQGHYEQYF. In DNA form, the CDR3 reads TGTGCCAGCAGCCAGGGACACTACGAGCAGTACTTC.

The sample holds one count of this clone. The genes are TRBV7-2 and TRBJ2-5; maybe TRBD2 (6 bases). The CDR3 is 15 residues long. Deletions cut 4 bases from V and 1 base from J, with 13 bases between. CDR1 is SGHTA, CDR2 FQGNSA, per germline. CDR3 sequence: CASSWPGRGQETQYF. CDR3 nucleotide sequence: TGTGCCAGCAGCTGGCCGGGGCGGGGCCAAGAGACCCAGTACTTC.

DNA for the CDR3: TGTGCCAGCAGTTTTGCCCACCGACAGGTGTGGACTGAAGCTTTCTTT. It is translated as CASSFAHRQVWTEAFF. The chain combines TRBV28 with TRBJ1-1; D might be TRBD1 (6 bases). Trimming took off 3 bases at V and 5 bases at J, with 19 bases between the two ends. The CDR3 is 16 amino acids. The V gene's germline CDR1 is MDHEN and CDR2 SYDVKM.

V is TRBV19 and J is TRBJ2-1; TRBD1 matches at 11 bases. Germline values: CDR1 LNHDA, CDR2 SQIVND (reference sequence). V lost 6 bases and J lost 0; bases outside the gene matches: 7. The CDR3 is 17 amino acids. The CDR3 loop reads CASRGTGGLSSYNEQFF. The DNA for the CDR3 is TGTGCCAGTAGGGGGACAGGGGGTCTGAGCTCCTACAATGAGCAGTTCTTC. Filled out from reference TRBV19 and TRBJ2-1, the complete variable domain reads DGGITQSPKYLFRKEGQNVTLSCEQNLNHDAMYWYRQDPGQGLRLIYYSQIVNDFQKGDIAEGYSVSREKKESFPLTVTSAQKNPTAFYLCASRGTGGLSSYNEQFFGPGTRLTVL.

A few counts support this clone. V gene TRBV28 combines with J gene TRBJ1-1; 7 nucleotides align to TRBD1. V shed 6 bases, J shed 3 bases, and the junction held 4 bases outside the gene matches. CDR1 is MDHEN, CDR2 SYDVKM, per germline. The CDR3 has 13 amino acids. The CDR3 nucleotides are TGTGCCAGCAGAACCGGGACAGACACTGAAGCTTTCTTT. Translated, it gives CASRTGTDTEAFF.

V gene TRBV5-5 combines with J gene TRBJ2-2, with 8 bases aligning to TRBD2. The CDR3 covers 19 residues. V shed 0 bases and J 5 bases; nucleotides not matched to a gene: 15. Germline V gives CDR1 SGHKS, CDR2 YYEKEE (reference sequence). CDR3 in amino acids: CASSLGVNSGISFTGELFF. The DNA for the CDR3 is TGTGCCAGCAGCTTGGGGGTTAATAGCGGGATCAGTTTTACCGGGGAGCTGTTTTTT.

The V call is TRBV27, the J call TRBJ2-7, with 9 bases lining up with TRBD1. This CDR3 is 16 amino acids long. Trimming at V came to 6 bases and at J to 4 bases, leaving 13 bases not matched to a gene. From germline, CDR1 is MNHEY and CDR2 SMNVEV (reference sequence). As DNA, the CDR3 is TGTGCCAGCAGATCTCTTATCCGGGACAGGGATTACGAGCAGTACTTC. This gives the protein CASRSLIRDRDYEQYF.

The chain couples TRBV10-3 to TRBJ2-7; 11 nucleotides agree with TRBD2. Germline V gene sequence: CDR1 ENHRY, CDR2 SYGVKD. The CDR3 extends over 15 amino acids. Germline trimming cut 5 bases from V and 6 bases from J; bases unmatched to any gene: 9. CDR3 protein: CAISPGGGTSGEQYF. In DNA, the CDR3 is TGTGCCATCAGTCCCGGAGGTGGGACTAGCGGCGAGCAGTACTTC.

This chain links TRBV2 with TRBJ2-7, with TRBD2 as a possible D gene (7 bases). The CDR3 loop spans 14 amino acids. V dropped 6 bases and J dropped 3 bases, with 15 bases sitting between them. CDR1 is SNHLY and CDR2 is FYNNEI in the germline V gene. This CDR3 is CASSGGLAVYEQYF. Here the CDR3 DNA reads TGTGCCAGCAGCGGGGGGCTAGCGGTCTACGAGCAGTACTTC.